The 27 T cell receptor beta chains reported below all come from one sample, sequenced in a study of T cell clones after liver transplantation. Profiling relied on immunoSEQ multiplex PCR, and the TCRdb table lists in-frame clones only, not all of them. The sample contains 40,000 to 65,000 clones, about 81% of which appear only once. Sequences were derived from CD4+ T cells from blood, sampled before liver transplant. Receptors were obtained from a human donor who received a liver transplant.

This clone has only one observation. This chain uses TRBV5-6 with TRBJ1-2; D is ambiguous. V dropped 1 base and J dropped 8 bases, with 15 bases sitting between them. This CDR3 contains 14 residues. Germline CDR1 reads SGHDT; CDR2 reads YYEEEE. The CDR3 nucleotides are TGTGCCAGCAGCTTGAGGAGGCAGGCGTGGGGCTACACCTTC. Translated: CASSLRRQAWGYTF.

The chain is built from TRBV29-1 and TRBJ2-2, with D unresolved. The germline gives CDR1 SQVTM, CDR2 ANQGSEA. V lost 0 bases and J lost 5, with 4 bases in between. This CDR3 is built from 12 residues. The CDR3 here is CSVEEATGELFF. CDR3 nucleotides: TGCAGCGTTGAAGAGGCGACCGGGGAGCTGTTTTTT.

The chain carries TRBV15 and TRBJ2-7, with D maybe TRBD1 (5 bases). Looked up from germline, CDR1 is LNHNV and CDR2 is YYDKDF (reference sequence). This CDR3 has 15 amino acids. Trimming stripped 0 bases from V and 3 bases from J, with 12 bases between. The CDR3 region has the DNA TGTGCCACCAGCAGAGATCGCCAGGGCTTCTACGAGCAGTACTTC. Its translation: CATSRDRQGFYEQYF.

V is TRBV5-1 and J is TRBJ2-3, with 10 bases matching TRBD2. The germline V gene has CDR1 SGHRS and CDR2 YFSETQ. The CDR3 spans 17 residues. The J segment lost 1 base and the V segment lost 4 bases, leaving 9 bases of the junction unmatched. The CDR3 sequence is CASSMWSGTSGTDTQYF. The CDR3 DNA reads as TGCGCCAGCAGCATGTGGTCCGGGACTAGCGGCACAGATACGCAGTATTTT.

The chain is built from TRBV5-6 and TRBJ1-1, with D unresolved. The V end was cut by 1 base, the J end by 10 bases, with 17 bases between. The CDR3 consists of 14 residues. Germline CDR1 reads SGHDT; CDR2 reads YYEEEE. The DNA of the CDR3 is TGTGCCAGCAGCTTGCGGGCATCATGGTACTTAGCTTTCTTT. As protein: CASSLRASWYLAFF.

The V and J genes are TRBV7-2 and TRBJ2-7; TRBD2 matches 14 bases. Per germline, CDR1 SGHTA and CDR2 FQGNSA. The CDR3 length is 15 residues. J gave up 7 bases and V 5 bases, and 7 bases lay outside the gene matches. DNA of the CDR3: TGTGCCAGCAGCCTCAGACTAGCGGGAGGGGATGAGCAGTACTTC. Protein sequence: CASSLRLAGGDEQYF.

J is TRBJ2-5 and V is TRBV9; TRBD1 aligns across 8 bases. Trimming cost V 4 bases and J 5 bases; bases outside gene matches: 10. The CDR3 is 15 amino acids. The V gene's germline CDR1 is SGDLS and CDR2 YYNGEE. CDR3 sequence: CASSPEQGVGETQYF. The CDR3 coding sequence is TGTGCCAGCAGCCCAGAACAGGGGGTAGGGGAGACCCAGTACTTC.

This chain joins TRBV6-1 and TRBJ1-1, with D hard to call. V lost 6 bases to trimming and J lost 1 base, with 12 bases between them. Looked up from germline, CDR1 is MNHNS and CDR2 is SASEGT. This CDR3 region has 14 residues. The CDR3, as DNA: TGTGCCAGCAGGCGCCGGGATTGGAACACTGAAGCTTTCTTT. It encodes CASRRRDWNTEAFF.

CDR3 in DNA: TGTGCCAGCAGCCTGAACCAGGGGTTCTCTGGAAACACCATATATTTT. It specifies CASSLNQGFSGNTIYF. This chain connects TRBV5-5 to TRBJ1-3, with a tentative D call TRBD1 (6 bases). Germline assignment: CDR1 SGHKS and CDR2 YYEKEE (reference sequence). The CDR3 extends over 16 amino acids. V was cut by 4 bases and J by 0 bases, with 14 bases left in between.

The CDR3 reads CASSDTTGAYEQYF. The CDR3 DNA follows: TGTGCCAGCAGTGATACGACAGGGGCCTACGAGCAGTACTTC. The chain links TRBV2 to TRBJ2-7; TRBD1 agrees at 8 bases. The CDR3 is 14 amino acids. Germline CDR1 reads SNHLY; CDR2 reads FYNNEI. J lost 2 bases, V lost 3 bases, and 3 bases had no gene match.

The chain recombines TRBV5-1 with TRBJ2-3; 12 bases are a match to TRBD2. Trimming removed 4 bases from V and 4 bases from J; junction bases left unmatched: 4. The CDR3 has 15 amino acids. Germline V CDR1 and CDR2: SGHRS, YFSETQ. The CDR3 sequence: CASSATSGSADTQYF. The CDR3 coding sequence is TGCGCCAGCAGCGCGACTAGCGGGAGCGCAGATACGCAGTATTTT.

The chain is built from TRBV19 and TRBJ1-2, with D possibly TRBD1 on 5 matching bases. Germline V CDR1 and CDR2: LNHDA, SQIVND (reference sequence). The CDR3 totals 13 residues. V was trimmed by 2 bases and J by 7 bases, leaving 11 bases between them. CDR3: CASSIQGYSGYTF. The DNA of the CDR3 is TGTGCCAGTAGTATACAGGGATATAGTGGCTACACCTTC.

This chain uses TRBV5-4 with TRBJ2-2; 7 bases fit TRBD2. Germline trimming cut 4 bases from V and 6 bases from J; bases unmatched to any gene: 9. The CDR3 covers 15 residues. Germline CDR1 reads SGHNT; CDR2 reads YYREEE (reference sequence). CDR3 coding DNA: TGTGCCAGCAGCATGGGGCGGGAGAGGTCCGGGGAGCTGTTTTTT. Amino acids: CASSMGRERSGELFF.

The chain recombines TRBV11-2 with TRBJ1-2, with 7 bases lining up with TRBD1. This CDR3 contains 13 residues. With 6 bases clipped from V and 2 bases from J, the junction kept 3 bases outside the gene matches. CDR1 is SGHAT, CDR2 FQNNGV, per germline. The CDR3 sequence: CASRPGQNYGYTF. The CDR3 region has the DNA TGTGCCAGCAGACCGGGACAGAACTATGGCTACACCTTC.

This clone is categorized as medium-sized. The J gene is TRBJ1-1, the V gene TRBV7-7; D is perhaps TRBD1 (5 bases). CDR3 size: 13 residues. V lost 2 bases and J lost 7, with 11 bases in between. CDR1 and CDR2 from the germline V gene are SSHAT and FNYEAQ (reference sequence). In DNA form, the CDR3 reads TGTGCCAGCAGCTTAACGTCCGACAGTGAAGCTTTCTTT. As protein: CASSLTSDSEAFF.

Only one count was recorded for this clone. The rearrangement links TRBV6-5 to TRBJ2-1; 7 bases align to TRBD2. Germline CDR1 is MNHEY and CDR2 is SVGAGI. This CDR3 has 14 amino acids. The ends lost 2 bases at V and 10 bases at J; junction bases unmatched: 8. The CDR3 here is CASSYGSSGREQFF. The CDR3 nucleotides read TGTGCCAGCAGTTACGGATCTAGCGGCCGGGAGCAGTTCTTC.

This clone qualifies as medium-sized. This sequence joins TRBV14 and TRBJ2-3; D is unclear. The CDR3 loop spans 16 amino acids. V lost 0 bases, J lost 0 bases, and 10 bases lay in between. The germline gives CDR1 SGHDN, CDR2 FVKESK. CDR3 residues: CASSQEGQPSTDTQYF. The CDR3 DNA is TGTGCCAGCAGCCAAGAGGGCCAGCCTAGCACAGATACGCAGTATTTT.

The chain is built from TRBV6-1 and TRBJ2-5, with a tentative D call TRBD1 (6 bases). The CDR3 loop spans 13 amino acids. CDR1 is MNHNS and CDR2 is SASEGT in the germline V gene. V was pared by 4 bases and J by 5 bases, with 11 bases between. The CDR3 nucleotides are TGTGCCAGCAGTGCGAAGGGGGATGAGACCCAGTACTTC. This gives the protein CASSAKGDETQYF.

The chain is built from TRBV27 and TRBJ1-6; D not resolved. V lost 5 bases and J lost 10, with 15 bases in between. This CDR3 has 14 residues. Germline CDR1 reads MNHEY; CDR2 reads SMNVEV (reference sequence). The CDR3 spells CASSPDRSESPLHF. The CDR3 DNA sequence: TGTGCCAGCAGTCCAGACCGATCTGAATCACCCCTCCACTTT.

For the CDR3, the DNA is TGTGCCAGCAGCCCGGGACAGGTTTCCTACGAGCAGTACTTC. As protein: CASSPGQVSYEQYF. The chain combines TRBV9 with TRBJ2-7; 8 nucleotides match TRBD1. V lost 4 bases and J lost 1; bases outside the gene matches: 4. CDR3 length equals 14 residues. Per the germline V gene, CDR1 is SGDLS and CDR2 is YYNGEE.

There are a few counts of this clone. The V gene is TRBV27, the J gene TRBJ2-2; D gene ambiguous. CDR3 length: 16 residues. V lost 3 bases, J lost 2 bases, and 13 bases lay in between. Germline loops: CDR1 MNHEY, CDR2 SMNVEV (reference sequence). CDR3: CASSFSGSANTGELFF. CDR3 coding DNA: TGTGCCAGCAGTTTTTCCGGGTCAGCCAACACCGGGGAGCTGTTTTTT.

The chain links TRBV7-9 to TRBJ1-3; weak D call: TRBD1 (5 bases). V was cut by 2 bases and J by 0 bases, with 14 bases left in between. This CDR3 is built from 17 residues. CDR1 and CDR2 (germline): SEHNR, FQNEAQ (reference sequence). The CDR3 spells CASSLSVDNFSGNTIYF. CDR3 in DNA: TGTGCCAGCAGCTTAAGTGTGGACAATTTCTCTGGAAACACCATATATTTT.

For the CDR3, the DNA is TGTGCCAGCAGTAGGACAGTCTCCTACGAGCAGTACTTC. Its translation is CASSRTVSYEQYF. This chain links TRBV28 with TRBJ2-7, with a tentative D call TRBD1 (6 bases). The CDR3 is made up of 13 amino acids. V shed 5 bases and J shed 0 bases, with 8 bases lying between them. Per germline, CDR1 MDHEN and CDR2 SYDVKM.

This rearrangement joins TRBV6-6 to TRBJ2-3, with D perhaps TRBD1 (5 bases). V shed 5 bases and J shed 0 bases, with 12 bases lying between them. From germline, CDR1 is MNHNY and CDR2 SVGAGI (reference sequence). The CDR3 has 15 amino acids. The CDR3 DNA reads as TGTGCCAGCAGTACCAGGGCCCCTAGCACAGATACGCAGTATTTT. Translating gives CASSTRAPSTDTQYF.

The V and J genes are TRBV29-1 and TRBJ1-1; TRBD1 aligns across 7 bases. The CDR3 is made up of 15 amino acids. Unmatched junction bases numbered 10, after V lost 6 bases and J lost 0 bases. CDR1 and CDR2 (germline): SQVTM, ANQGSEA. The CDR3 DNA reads TGCAGCGTGACAGGGATCATTTCCATGAACACTGAAGCTTTCTTT. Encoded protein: CSVTGIISMNTEAFF. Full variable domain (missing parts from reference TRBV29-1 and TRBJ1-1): SAVISQKPSRDICQRGTSLTIQCQVDSQVTMMFWYRQQPGQSLTLIATANQGSEATYESGFVIDKFPISRPNLTFSTLTVSNMSPEDSSIYLCSVTGIISMNTEAFFGQGTRLTVV.

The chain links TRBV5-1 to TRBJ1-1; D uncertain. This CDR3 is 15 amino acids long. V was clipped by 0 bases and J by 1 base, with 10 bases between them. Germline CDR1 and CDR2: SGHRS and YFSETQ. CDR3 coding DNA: TGCGCCAGCAGCTTGGATCAGGCTGCGAACACTGAAGCTTTCTTT. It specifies CASSLDQAANTEAFF. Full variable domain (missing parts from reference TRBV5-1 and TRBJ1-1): KAGVTQTPRYLIKTRGQQVTLSCSPISGHRSVSWYQQTPGQGLQFLFEYFSETQRNKGNFPGRFSGRQFSNSRSEMNVSTLELGDSALYLCASSLDQAANTEAFFGQGTRLTVV.

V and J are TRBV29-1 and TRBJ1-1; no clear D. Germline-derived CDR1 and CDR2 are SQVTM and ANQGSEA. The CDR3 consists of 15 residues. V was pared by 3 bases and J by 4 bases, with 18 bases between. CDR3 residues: CSVEWAGWSSTEAFF. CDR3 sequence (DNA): TGCAGCGTTGAGTGGGCGGGTTGGTCTTCCACTGAAGCTTTCTTT.